Following are 21 T cell receptor beta chains from one sample sequenced in a study of shared clonotypes between healthy human individuals. Only in-frame clones appear in the TCRdb table, and some are missing; sequencing was by immunoSEQ multiplex PCR. The sample yields nearly 1 million clones, 60% to 85% seen once. Sequencing was performed on memory CD4+ T cells sorted from blood. Subset described: CD45RA-negative fraction. The receptor source for this set is a man younger than 35 in good health.

This clone was detected a few times. The V and J genes are TRBV6-1 and TRBJ2-1; D is unresolved. Germline CDR1 MNHNS, CDR2 SASEGT. Trimming left V 8 bases short and J 2 bases short, with 13 bases between. There are 14 residues in the CDR3. CDR3 nucleotides: TGTGCCAGCGCCCTTACTGGAGCCTACAATGAGCAGTTCTTC. Protein sequence: CASALTGAYNEQFF.

The chain joins TRBV30 to TRBJ1-5; no definite D call. CDR1 is GTSNPN, CDR2 SVGIG, per germline (reference sequence). The CDR3 spans 14 residues. Trimming removed 0 bases from V and 4 bases from J, with 10 bases in between. The chain's CDR3 is CAWSVSVANQPQHF. The CDR3 DNA reads TGTGCCTGGAGTGTATCGGTGGCTAATCAGCCCCAGCATTTT.

A single count supports this clone. This chain uses TRBV4-1 with TRBJ1-1; D call uncertain. V lost 2 bases to trimming and J lost 5 bases, with 9 bases between them. The CDR3 length is 13 residues. Germline loops: CDR1 MGHRA, CDR2 YSYEKL. CDR3 amino acids: CASSQHVGTEAFF. In DNA form, the CDR3 reads TGCGCCAGCAGCCAACACGTCGGGACTGAAGCTTTCTTT.

The V call is TRBV28, the J call TRBJ1-2; 9 nucleotides agree with TRBD1. This CDR3 has 15 amino acids. The V and J ends lost 3 bases and 3 bases, in that order; junction bases with no gene match: 5. Per the germline V gene, CDR1 is MDHEN and CDR2 is SYDVKM. The CDR3 bases are TGTGCCAGCAGTTTGAAGAGACAGGGGGACTATGGCTACACCTTC. This encodes CASSLKRQGDYGYTF.

This clone has ten or more counts. The chain is built from TRBV28 and TRBJ1-3, with 10 bases that match TRBD1. Trimming removed 7 bases from V and 4 bases from J; junction bases left unmatched: 16. This CDR3 spans 18 amino acids. Per germline, CDR1 MDHEN and CDR2 SYDVKM. The chain's CDR3 is CASTARTGGPGHGNTIYF. The CDR3 DNA sequence: TGTGCCAGCACCGCTAGGACAGGGGGGCCGGGGCACGGAAACACCATATATTTT.

This chain joins TRBV5-1 and TRBJ2-3; no firm D call. Deletions cut 0 bases from V and 6 bases from J, with 14 bases between. Germline values: CDR1 SGHRS, CDR2 YFSETQ. CDR3 length: 15 residues. DNA of the CDR3: TGCGCCAGCAGCTTGGCCACGACCAGGATGGATACGCAGTATTTT. This encodes CASSLATTRMDTQYF.

A word on this clone: Other nucleotide sequences from this sample produce the same CDR3. The CDR3 reads CASSIRGMNTEAFF. The CDR3 region has the DNA TGTGCCAGTAGTATAAGGGGTATGAACACTGAAGCTTTCTTT. V is TRBV19 and J is TRBJ1-1; a possible D gene is TRBD1 (5 bases). Germline V gene lookup returns CDR1 LNHDA and CDR2 SQIVND (reference sequence). V was pared by 2 bases and J by 0 bases, with 7 bases between. CDR3 size: 14 residues.

In its sample, this clone was seen a few times. CDR3 DNA: TGTGCCAGCAGCTTAGGCCAGGGGGATAGGAAGCAGTACTTC. It is translated as CASSLGQGDRKQYF. The V and J genes are TRBV7-9 and TRBJ2-7, with 7 bases fitting TRBD1. J lost 8 bases, V lost 1 base, and 8 bases had no gene match. The germline gives CDR1 SEHNR, CDR2 FQNEAQ (reference sequence). The CDR3 loop spans 14 amino acids.

The rearrangement uses TRBV2 and TRBJ2-7; the match to TRBD1 covers 7 bases. The germline V gene has CDR1 SNHLY and CDR2 FYNNEI. CDR3 length: 16 amino acids. The V gene end was trimmed by 3 bases and the J gene end by 2 bases; junction bases not matched to a gene: 10. CDR3 bases: TGTGCCAGCAGTGATCCCTCGGGACAGAAAGCCTACGAGCAGTACTTC. It encodes CASSDPSGQKAYEQYF.

This clone appeared a single time. In DNA form, the CDR3 reads TGCGCCAGCGGACTAGCGGGAGGGCCGGGAAACAATGAGCAGTTCTTC. It translates to CASGLAGGPGNNEQFF. V usage is TRBV5-1 and J usage is TRBJ2-1; 15 bases are shared with TRBD2. With 7 bases clipped from V and 5 bases from J, the junction kept 7 bases outside the gene matches. This CDR3 region has 16 residues. The germline CDR1 and CDR2 sequences are SGHRS and YFSETQ.

A few counts support this clone. This chain connects TRBV28 to TRBJ1-5; the D gene is possibly TRBD1 (5 bases). The CDR3 is 15 amino acids. V shed 5 bases and J shed 1 base, with 12 bases lying between them. Germline loops: CDR1 MDHEN, CDR2 SYDVKM. The CDR3 coding sequence is TGTGCCAGCAGTCTCCAGGGTACGAGCAATCAGCCCCAGCATTTT. Its protein is CASSLQGTSNQPQHF.

Points on this clone: Different DNA sequences within this sample yield the same CDR3. The genes are TRBV6-1 and TRBJ1-2, with unresolved D. V shed 1 base and J shed 6 bases, with 9 bases lying between them. There are 13 residues in the CDR3. Germline CDR1 MNHNS, CDR2 SASEGT. DNA for the CDR3: TGTGCCAGCAGTGAAGTGGGTTTACATGGCTACACCTTC. Its protein is CASSEVGLHGYTF.

For this clone: This could be a read error, since a much larger clone is one nucleotide away. The same CDR3 can be traced to other DNA sequences in this sample. The chain carries TRBV5-4 and TRBJ2-5; TRBD1 is a possible D gene (6 bases). Germline lookup yields CDR1 SGHNT and CDR2 YYREEE (reference sequence). This CDR3 contains 13 residues. Trimming shortened V by 4 bases and J by 2 bases, and 9 bases separated the two germline ends. CDR3 bases: TGTGCCAGCAGCCCAGACAGGCAAGAGACCCAGTACTTC. This gives the protein CASSPDRQETQYF.

The CDR3: CARSLGTSSYEQYF. In nucleotides, the CDR3 is TGTGCCAGAAGCTTGGGGACTTCTTCCTACGAGCAGTACTTC. The chain couples TRBV5-3 to TRBJ2-7, with D perhaps TRBD2 (5 bases). TRBV5-3 is placed among ORFs of uncertain function. V was shortened by 0 bases and J by 1 base, with 8 bases between the two germline ends. This CDR3 contains 14 residues.

This chain joins TRBV21-1 and TRBJ2-4; TRBD1 is taken as the D call from the table, unchecked against the DNA. TRBV21-1 is annotated as a pseudogene. The CDR3 length is 17 residues. CDR3 sequence: CASSKKGWTGCQNIQYF. The CDR3 coding sequence is TGTGCCAGCAGCAAAAAGGGCTGGACAGGGTGTCAAAACATTCAGTACTTC.

This rearrangement joins TRBV9 to TRBJ1-2; 7 bases match TRBD1. Trimming removed 4 bases from V and 7 bases from J; junction bases left unmatched: 13. Germline assignment: CDR1 SGDLS and CDR2 YYNGEE. The CDR3 covers 15 residues. Written as DNA, the CDR3 is TGTGCCAGCAGCCCCCTCGGGGACAGCCTAAGTGGCTACACCTTC. It specifies CASSPLGDSLSGYTF.

This clone was seen more than once but under ten times. V is TRBV9 and J is TRBJ1-1; possibly TRBD1 for D (5 bases). The length of the CDR3 is 14 residues. Germline CDR1 SGDLS, CDR2 YYNGEE. V dropped 8 bases and J dropped 1 base, with 15 bases sitting between them. CDR3 protein: CASNTGHQNTEAFF. CDR3 coding DNA: TGTGCCAGTAATACAGGACACCAGAACACTGAAGCTTTCTTT.

This chain connects TRBV9 to TRBJ2-1; 9 nucleotides align to TRBD1. The junction had 1 base not matched to a gene; V was cut back by 0 bases and J by 3 bases. CDR3 length: 15 amino acids. Looked up from germline, CDR1 is SGDLS and CDR2 is YYNGEE. For the CDR3, the DNA is TGTGCCAGCAGCGTAGGGGACAGGGACTACAATGAGCAGTTCTTC. Amino acids: CASSVGDRDYNEQFF.

The rearrangement uses TRBV7-2 and TRBJ1-1, with TRBD1 matching 10 bases. CDR3 size: 15 residues. Germline values: CDR1 SGHTA, CDR2 FQGNSA. V shed 4 bases and J 6 bases; nucleotides not matched to a gene: 8. The CDR3 bases are TGTGCCAGCAGCTGGCGACAGGGGGCGCTGGCTGAAGCTTTCTTT. It is translated as CASSWRQGALAEAFF.

CDR3 nucleotides: TGTGCCAGCAGCAAACAGGGGGGGCCCTACGAGCAGTACTTC. This encodes CASSKQGGPYEQYF. The chain carries TRBV7-6 and TRBJ2-7; possible D gene TRBD1, 8 bases. The germline gives CDR1 SGHVS, CDR2 FNYEAQ. V lost 5 bases and J lost 2, with 13 bases in between. This CDR3 contains 14 residues.

This clone was found once. The same CDR3 is also encoded by other DNA sequences in this sample. This rearrangement joins TRBV10-1 to TRBJ1-1; D remains ambiguous. Trimming removed 3 bases at V and 4 bases at J, with 6 bases between. CDR1 is WNHNN and CDR2 is SYGVQD in the germline V gene (reference sequence). The CDR3 totals 12 residues. CDR3 residues: CASSDVGTEAFF. CDR3 sequence (DNA): TGCGCCAGCAGTGATGTGGGCACTGAAGCTTTCTTT.